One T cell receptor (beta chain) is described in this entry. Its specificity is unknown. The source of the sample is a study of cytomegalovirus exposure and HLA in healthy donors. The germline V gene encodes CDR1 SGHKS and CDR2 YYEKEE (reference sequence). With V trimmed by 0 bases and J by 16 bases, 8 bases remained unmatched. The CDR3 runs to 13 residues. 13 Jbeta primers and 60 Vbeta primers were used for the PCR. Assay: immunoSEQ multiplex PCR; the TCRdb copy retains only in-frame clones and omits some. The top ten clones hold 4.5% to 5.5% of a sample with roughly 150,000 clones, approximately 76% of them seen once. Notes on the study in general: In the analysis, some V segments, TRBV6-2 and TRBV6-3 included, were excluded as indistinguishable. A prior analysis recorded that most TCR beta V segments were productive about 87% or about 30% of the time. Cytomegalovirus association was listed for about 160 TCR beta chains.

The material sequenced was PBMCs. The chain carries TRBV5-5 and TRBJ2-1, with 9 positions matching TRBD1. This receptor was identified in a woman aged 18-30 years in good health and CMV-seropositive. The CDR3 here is CASSLAVQGAFFF. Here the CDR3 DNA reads TGTGCCAGCAGCTTGGCCGTACAGGGGGCGTTTTTCTTC.